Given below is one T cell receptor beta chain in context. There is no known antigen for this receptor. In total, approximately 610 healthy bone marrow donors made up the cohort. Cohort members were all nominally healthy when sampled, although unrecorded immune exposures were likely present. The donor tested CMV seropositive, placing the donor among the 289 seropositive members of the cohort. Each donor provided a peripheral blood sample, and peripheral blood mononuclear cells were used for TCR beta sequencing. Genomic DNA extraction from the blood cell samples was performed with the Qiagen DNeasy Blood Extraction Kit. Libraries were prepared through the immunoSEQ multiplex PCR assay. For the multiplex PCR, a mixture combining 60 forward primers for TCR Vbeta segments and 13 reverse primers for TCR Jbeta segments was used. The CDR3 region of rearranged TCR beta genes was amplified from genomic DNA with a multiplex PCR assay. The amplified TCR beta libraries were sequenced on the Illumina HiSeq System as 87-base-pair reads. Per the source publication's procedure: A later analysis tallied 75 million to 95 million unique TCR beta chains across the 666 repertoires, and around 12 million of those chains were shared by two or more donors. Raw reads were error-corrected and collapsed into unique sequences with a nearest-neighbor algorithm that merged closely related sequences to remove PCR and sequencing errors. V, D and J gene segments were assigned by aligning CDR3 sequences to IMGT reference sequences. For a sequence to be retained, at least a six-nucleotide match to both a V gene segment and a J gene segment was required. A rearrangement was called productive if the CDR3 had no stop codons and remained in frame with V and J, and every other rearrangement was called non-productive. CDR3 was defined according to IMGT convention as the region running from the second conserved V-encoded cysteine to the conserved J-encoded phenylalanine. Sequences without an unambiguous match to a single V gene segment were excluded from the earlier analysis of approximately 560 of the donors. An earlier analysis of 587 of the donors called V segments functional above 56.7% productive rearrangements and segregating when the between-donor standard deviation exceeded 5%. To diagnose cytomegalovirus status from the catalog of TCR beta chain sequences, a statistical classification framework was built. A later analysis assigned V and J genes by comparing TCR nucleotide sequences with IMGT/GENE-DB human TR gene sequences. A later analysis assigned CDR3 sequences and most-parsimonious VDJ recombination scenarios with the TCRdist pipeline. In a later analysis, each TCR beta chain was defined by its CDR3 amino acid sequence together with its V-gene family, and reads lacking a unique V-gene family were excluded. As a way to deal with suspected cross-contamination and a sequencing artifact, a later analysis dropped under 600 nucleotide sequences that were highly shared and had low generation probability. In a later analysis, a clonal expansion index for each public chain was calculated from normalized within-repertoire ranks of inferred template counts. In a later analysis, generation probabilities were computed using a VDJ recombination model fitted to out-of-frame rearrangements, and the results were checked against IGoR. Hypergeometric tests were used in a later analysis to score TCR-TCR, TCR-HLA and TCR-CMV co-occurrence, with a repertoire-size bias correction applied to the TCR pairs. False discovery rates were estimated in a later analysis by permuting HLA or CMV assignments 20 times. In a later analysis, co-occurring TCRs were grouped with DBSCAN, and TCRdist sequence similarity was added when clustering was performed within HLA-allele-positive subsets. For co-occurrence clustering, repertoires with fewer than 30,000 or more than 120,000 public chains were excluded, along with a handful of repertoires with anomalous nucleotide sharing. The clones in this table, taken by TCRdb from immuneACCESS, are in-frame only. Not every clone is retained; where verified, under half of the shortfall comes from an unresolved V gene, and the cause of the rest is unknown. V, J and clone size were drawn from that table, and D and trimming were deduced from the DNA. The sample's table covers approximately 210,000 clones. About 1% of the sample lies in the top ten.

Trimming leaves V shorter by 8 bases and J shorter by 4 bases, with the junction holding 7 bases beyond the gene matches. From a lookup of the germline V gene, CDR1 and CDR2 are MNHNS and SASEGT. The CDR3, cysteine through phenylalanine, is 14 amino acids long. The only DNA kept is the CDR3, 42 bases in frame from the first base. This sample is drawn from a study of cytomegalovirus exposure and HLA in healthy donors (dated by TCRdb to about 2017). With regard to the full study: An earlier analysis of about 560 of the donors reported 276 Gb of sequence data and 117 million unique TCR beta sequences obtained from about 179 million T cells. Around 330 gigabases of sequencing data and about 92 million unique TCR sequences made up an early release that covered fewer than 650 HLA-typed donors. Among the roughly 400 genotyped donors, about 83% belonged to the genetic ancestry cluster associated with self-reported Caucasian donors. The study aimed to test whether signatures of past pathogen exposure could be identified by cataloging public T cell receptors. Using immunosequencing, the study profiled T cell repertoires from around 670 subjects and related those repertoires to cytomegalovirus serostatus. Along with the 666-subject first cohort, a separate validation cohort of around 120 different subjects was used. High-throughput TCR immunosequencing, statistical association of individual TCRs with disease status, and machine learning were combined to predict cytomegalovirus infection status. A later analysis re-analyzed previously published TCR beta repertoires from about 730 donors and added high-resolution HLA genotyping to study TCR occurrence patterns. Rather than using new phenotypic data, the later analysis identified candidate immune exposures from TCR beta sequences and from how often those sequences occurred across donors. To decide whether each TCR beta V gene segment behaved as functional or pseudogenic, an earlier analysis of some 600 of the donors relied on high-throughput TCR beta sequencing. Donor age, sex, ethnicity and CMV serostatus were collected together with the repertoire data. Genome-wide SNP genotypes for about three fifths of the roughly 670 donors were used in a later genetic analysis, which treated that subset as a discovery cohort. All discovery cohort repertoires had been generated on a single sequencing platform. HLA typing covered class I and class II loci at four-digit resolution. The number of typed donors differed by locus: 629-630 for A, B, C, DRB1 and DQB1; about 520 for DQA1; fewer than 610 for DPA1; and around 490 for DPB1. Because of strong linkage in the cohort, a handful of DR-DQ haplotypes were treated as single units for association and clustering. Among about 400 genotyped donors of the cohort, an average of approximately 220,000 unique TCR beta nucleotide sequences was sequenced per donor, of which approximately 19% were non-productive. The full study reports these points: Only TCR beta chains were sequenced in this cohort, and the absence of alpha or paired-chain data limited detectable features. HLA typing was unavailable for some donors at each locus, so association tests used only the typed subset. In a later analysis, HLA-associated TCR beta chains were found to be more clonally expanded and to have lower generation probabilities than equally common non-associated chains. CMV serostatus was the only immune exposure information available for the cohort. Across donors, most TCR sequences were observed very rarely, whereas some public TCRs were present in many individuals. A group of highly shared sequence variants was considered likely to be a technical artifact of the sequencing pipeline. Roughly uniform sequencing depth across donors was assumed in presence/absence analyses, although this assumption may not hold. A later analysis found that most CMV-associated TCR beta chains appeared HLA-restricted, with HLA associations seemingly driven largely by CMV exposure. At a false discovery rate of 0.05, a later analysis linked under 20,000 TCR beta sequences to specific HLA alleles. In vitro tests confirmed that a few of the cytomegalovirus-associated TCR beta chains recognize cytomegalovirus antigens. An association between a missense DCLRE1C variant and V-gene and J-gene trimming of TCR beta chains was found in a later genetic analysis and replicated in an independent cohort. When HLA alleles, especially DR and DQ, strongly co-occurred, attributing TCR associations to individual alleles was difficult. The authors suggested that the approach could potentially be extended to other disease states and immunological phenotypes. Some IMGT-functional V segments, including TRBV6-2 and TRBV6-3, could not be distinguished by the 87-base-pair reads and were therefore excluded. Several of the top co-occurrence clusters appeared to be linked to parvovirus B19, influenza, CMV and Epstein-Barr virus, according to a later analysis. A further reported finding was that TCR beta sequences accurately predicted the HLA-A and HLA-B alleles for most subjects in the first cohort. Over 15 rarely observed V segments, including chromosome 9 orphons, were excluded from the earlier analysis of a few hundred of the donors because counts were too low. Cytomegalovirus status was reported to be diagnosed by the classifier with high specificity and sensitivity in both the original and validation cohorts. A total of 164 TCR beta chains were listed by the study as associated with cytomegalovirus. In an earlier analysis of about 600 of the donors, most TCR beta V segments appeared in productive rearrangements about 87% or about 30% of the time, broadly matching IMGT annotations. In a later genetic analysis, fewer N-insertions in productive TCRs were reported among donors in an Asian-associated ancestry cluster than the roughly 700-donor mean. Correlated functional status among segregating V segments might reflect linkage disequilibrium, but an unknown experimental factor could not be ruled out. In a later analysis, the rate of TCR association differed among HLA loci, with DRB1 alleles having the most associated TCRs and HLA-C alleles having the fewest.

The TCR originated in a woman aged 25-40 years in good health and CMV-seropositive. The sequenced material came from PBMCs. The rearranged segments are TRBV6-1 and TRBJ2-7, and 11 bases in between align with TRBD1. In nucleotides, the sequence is TGTGCCAGCGTAGGACAGGGGGCTAGGTACGAGCAGTACTTC. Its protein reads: CASVGQGARYEQYF.